The clone carrying this T cell receptor (beta chain) has ten or more counts. Its antigen is not identified. This sample was included in a study of T cell repertoires in cytomegalovirus infection. The wider study: Evidence of both CMV infection and a matching HLA type came from public TCR beta signatures. Study results and limitations: Based on cumulative public TCR beta family frequency, carriers of CMV plus the relevant HLA were identified. It was HLA-C-restricted CMV-specific TCR beta clonotypes that dominated the response ex vivo.

There are 14 residues in the CDR3. V was trimmed by 7 bases and J by 2 bases, leaving 14 bases between them. TCRdb used MiXCR to reprocess the reads, holding one entry per CDR3 protein. The repertoire consists of around 130,000 distinct CDR3 sequences, with almost 9% occurring once and the leading ten covering about a tenth. What was sequenced was PBMCs. The sequence was obtained from a human donor in good health (CMV status not recorded). Some clones in this sample may be carry-over from other donors' samples. The chain uses TRBV12-3 or TRBV12-4 and TRBJ2-5; tentatively, D is TRBD2 (6 bases). As DNA, the CDR3 is TGTGCCAGCAACCCTGTCGGGAGACAAGAGACCCAGTACTTC. This translates into CASNPVGRQETQYF.